The 22 T cell receptor beta chains given below trace back to one sample, sequenced in a study of beta chain features in type 1 diabetes. The investigators reverse transcribed all of the isolated RNA, so they sequenced expressed TCRB transcripts. Assay used: immunoSEQ multiplex PCR; TCRdb lists only in-frame clones, some missing. Here the sample spans 360,000 or so clones, less than 20% being singletons. Sequenced material: naive CD4+ T cells from blood. The receptors here all came from a woman under 30 in good health.

This clone has only a few counts. The chain employs TRBV7-2 and TRBJ2-7, with TRBD1 matching over 7 bases. CDR1 is SGHTA and CDR2 is FQGNSA in the germline V gene. The CDR3 has 14 amino acids. The J segment lost 5 bases and the V segment lost 3 bases, leaving 7 bases of the junction unmatched. The CDR3, as DNA: TGTGCCAGCAGCTTCGCGACAGGGTCCCACGAGCAGTACTTC. Encoded protein: CASSFATGSHEQYF.

V gene TRBV14 combines with J gene TRBJ1-4; a weak D match, TRBD1 (5 bases). Trimming took 1 base from V and 10 from J, leaving 13 bases between them. This CDR3 contains 14 residues. Germline V gives CDR1 SGHDN, CDR2 FVKESK. CDR3: CASSQAPGRGKLFF. The CDR3 nucleotides read TGTGCCAGCAGCCAAGCCCCAGGGCGGGGAAAACTGTTTTTT.

The chain couples TRBV30 to TRBJ2-2; D remains ambiguous. Per germline, CDR1 GTSNPN and CDR2 SVGIG (reference sequence). The CDR3 loop spans 15 amino acids. V shed 0 bases and J shed 7 bases, with 15 bases lying between them. The CDR3 reads CAWSVTRSPGGELFF. CDR3 nucleotides: TGTGCCTGGAGTGTCACGAGGAGCCCTGGCGGGGAGCTGTTTTTT.

This clone was seen a handful of times. This chain uses TRBV25-1 with TRBJ2-6; D not certain. Germline loops: CDR1 MGHDK, CDR2 SYGVNS. Trimming stripped 6 bases from V and 1 base from J, with 16 bases between. The CDR3 consists of 17 residues. The CDR3 is CASSARVTLSGANVLTF. The CDR3 DNA is TGTGCCAGCAGCGCTCGGGTGACCCTATCTGGGGCCAACGTCCTGACTTTC.

This chain uses TRBV15 with TRBJ1-5; D unclear. This CDR3 region has 16 residues. Germline V gene lookup returns CDR1 LNHNV and CDR2 YYDKDF (reference sequence). V shed 2 bases and J shed 6 bases, with 17 bases lying between them. CDR3 nucleotide sequence: TGTGCCACCAGCAGACCCCGGAGAGGGATGGGTCAGCCCCAGCATTTT. Encoded protein: CATSRPRRGMGQPQHF.

This clone was counted between two and nine times. This chain links TRBV18 with TRBJ1-1; D possibly corresponds to TRBD1 (6 bases). The germline CDR1 and CDR2 sequences are KGHSH and LQKENI. V lost 6 bases, J lost 4 bases, and 15 bases lay in between. The CDR3 extends over 14 amino acids. The CDR3 region is CASSSGTLSTEAFF. CDR3 nucleotide sequence: TGTGCCAGCTCTTCCGGGACACTCTCCACTGAAGCTTTCTTT.

This clone came up a few times. This chain joins TRBV25-1 and TRBJ2-1; tentatively, D is TRBD1 (5 bases). V lost 8 bases to trimming and J lost 7 bases, with 15 bases between them. The germline V gene has CDR1 MGHDK and CDR2 SYGVNS. The CDR3 loop spans 13 amino acids. CDR3 sequence: CASGAPGWNEQFF. DNA of the CDR3: TGTGCCAGCGGGGCACCCGGCTGGAATGAGCAGTTCTTC.

The chain joins TRBV30 to TRBJ1-4; D remains unclear. The length of the CDR3 is 12 residues. V was shortened by 1 base and J by 8 bases, with 8 bases between the two germline ends. Germline V gene data show CDR1 as GTSNPN and CDR2 as SVGIG (reference sequence). The CDR3: CAWSGGGEKLFF. The CDR3 nucleotides read TGTGCCTGGAGTGGGGGAGGCGAAAAACTGTTTTTT.

This clone was seen more than once but under ten times. V and J are TRBV18 and TRBJ2-7; D remains ambiguous. The CDR3 consists of 13 residues. Germline V CDR1 and CDR2: KGHSH, LQKENI. V was trimmed by 4 bases and J by 3 bases, leaving 10 bases between them. Here the CDR3 DNA reads TGTGCCAGCTCACAACTCAGGATCTACGAGCAGTACTTC. Residues: CASSQLRIYEQYF.

This chain links TRBV2 with TRBJ1-5; D possibly corresponds to TRBD1 (5 bases). CDR1 is SNHLY, CDR2 FYNNEI, per germline. Trimming took 6 bases from V and 7 from J, leaving 13 bases between them. This CDR3 is 13 amino acids long. CDR3 loop: CASRAREGQPQHF. The CDR3 nucleotides are TGTGCCAGCAGGGCCAGGGAAGGGCAGCCCCAGCATTTT.

This clone was observed a few times. V usage is TRBV6-5 and J usage is TRBJ2-7, with D tentatively TRBD2 (6 bases). This CDR3 is 12 amino acids long. Per germline, CDR1 MNHEY and CDR2 SVGAGI. Trimming took off 6 bases at V and 0 bases at J, with 6 bases between the two ends. CDR3 loop: CASRGLSYEQYF. The CDR3 DNA is TGTGCCAGCAGGGGACTCTCCTACGAGCAGTACTTC.

There are a few counts of this clone. The genes are TRBV7-3 and TRBJ2-2, with 8 bases fitting TRBD2. The CDR3 is 15 amino acids. V gave up 5 bases and J gave up 7 bases; unmatched junction bases: 9. The germline V gene encodes CDR1 SGHTA and CDR2 FQGTGA. In DNA, the CDR3 is TGTGCCAGCAGCCCACTTAGCGGGGTGCACGGGGAGCTGTTTTTT. Translating gives CASSPLSGVHGELFF.

This chain joins TRBV7-9 and TRBJ1-1; TRBD1 aligns across 8 bases. The junction had 10 bases not matched to a gene; V was cut back by 4 bases and J by 9 bases. The CDR3 extends over 14 amino acids. Germline V lookup: CDR1 SEHNR, CDR2 FQNEAQ (reference sequence). DNA for the CDR3: TGTGCCAGCAGCTCGAGGACAGGGCTTGGGAAAGCTTTCTTT. Amino acids: CASSSRTGLGKAFF.

The rearrangement joins TRBV5-1 to TRBJ2-7, with D possibly being TRBD2 (6 bases). Trimming left V 5 bases short and J 3 bases short, with 9 bases between. CDR1 SGHRS and CDR2 YFSETQ come from the germline V gene. This CDR3 region has 12 residues. In DNA form, the CDR3 reads TGCGCCAGCAGTAGCGGCAACTACGAGCAGTACTTC. This codes for CASSSGNYEQYF.

V usage is TRBV5-1 and J usage is TRBJ2-3; TRBD1 aligns across 7 bases. This CDR3 is 16 amino acids long. With V trimmed by 0 bases and J by 1 base, 5 bases remained unmatched. The germline V gene has CDR1 SGHRS and CDR2 YFSETQ. CDR3 loop: CASSLVPTGGTDTQYF. The CDR3 region has the DNA TGCGCCAGCAGCTTGGTTCCCACAGGGGGCACAGATACGCAGTATTTT.

The rearrangement joins TRBV30 to TRBJ1-3; D not certain. CDR1 and CDR2 from the germline V gene are GTSNPN and SVGIG (reference sequence). The CDR3 runs 13 residues. The V end was cut by 1 base, the J end by 3 bases, with 7 bases between. CDR3 residues: CAWSGGNGNTIYF. The DNA for the CDR3 is TGTGCCTGGAGTGGAGGTAATGGAAACACCATATATTTT.

In its sample, this clone was seen a few times. The V gene is TRBV9, the J gene TRBJ2-3, with 9 bases fitting TRBD2. The CDR3 has 19 residues. After removal of 0 bases from V and 2 bases from J, the junction contained 13 bases not matched to a gene. Germline CDR1 is SGDLS and CDR2 is YYNGEE. The CDR3 DNA reads TGTGCCAGCAGCGTAGGAGCTAGCGGGGCATCCGGCAACACAGATACGCAGTATTTT. Translation gives CASSVGASGASGNTDTQYF.

This chain joins TRBV9 and TRBJ2-1; 12 positions match TRBD1. After removal of 0 bases from V and 9 bases from J, the junction contained 4 bases not matched to a gene. Germline V CDR1 and CDR2: SGDLS, YYNGEE. This CDR3 region has 15 residues. The CDR3 region is CASSVGGTGGGEQFF. CDR3 bases: TGTGCCAGCAGCGTAGGAGGGACAGGGGGCGGTGAGCAGTTCTTC.

The V gene is TRBV29-1, the J gene TRBJ2-7; 8 nucleotides line up with TRBD2. CDR3 length: 14 residues. The junction had 6 bases not matched to a gene; V was cut back by 4 bases and J by 1 base. CDR1 and CDR2 (germline): SQVTM, ANQGSEA. CDR3 coding DNA: TGCAGCGTTGGTCCGACTAGCGCTTCCTACGAGCAGTACTTC. Its protein product is CSVGPTSASYEQYF.

V and J are TRBV4-3 and TRBJ2-3, with TRBD1 identical over 9 bases. The ends lost 4 bases at V and 5 bases at J; junction bases unmatched: 13. The CDR3 runs to 17 residues. Germline V gene data show CDR1 as LGHNA and CDR2 as YSLEER. Here the CDR3 reads CASSLSSAGQGGDTQYF. DNA for the CDR3: TGCGCCAGCAGCCTTTCCTCCGCGGGACAGGGTGGAGATACGCAGTATTTT.

This clone was counted only a few times. This sequence joins TRBV19 and TRBJ1-1, with D perhaps matching TRBD1 (6 bases). CDR1 LNHDA and CDR2 SQIVND come from the germline V gene (reference sequence). The V end was cut by 9 bases, the J end by 5 bases, with 22 bases between. The CDR3 length is 15 residues. As DNA, the CDR3 is TGTGCCAGACCCCCTGGGGGGGCGCTACGTACTGAAGCTTTCTTT. This encodes CARPPGGALRTEAFF. The full variable domain, its missing parts supplied by reference TRBV19 and TRBJ1-1, is DGGITQSPKYLFRKEGQNVTLSCEQNLNHDAMYWYRQDPGQGLRLIYYSQIVNDFQKGDIAEGYSVSREKKESFPLTVTSAQKNPTAFYLCARPPGGALRTEAFFGQGTRLTVV.

This clone was detected a few times. The rearrangement links TRBV14 to TRBJ2-1; the match to TRBD2 covers 9 bases. Germline CDR1 reads SGHDN; CDR2 reads FVKESK. J gave up 9 bases and V 3 bases, and 18 bases lay outside the gene matches. This CDR3 comprises 18 residues. CDR3: CASSHPGSRREGPVEQFF. The CDR3 nucleotides read TGTGCCAGCAGCCATCCGGGATCGAGGCGGGAGGGGCCAGTTGAGCAGTTCTTC.